The subject of this entry is one T cell receptor beta chain. As yet, its antigen is unknown. The data were taken from a study of cytomegalovirus exposure and HLA in healthy donors. The germline gives CDR1 GTSNPN, CDR2 SVGIG (reference sequence). The CDR3 runs 13 residues. V was pared by 1 base and J by 4 bases, with 11 bases between. Study results and limitations: Sequences of the TCR beta chain were said to predict the HLA-A and HLA-B alleles of most subjects accurately.

This PCR relied on a set of 60 Vbeta primers and 13 Jbeta primers. Repertoires were generated with immunoSEQ multiplex PCR, while TCRdb's copy carries only in-frame clones and drops some. The table records roughly 58,000 clones, around 80% of them present only once. The chain carries TRBV30 and TRBJ2-7; D is perhaps TRBD2 (6 bases). This TCR derives from a woman aged 40 to 50 in good health and CMV-seronegative. Material: PBMCs. CDR3 loop: CAWSDGGAYEQYF. The DNA of the CDR3 is TGTGCCTGGAGTGATGGCGGGGCATACGAGCAGTACTTC.